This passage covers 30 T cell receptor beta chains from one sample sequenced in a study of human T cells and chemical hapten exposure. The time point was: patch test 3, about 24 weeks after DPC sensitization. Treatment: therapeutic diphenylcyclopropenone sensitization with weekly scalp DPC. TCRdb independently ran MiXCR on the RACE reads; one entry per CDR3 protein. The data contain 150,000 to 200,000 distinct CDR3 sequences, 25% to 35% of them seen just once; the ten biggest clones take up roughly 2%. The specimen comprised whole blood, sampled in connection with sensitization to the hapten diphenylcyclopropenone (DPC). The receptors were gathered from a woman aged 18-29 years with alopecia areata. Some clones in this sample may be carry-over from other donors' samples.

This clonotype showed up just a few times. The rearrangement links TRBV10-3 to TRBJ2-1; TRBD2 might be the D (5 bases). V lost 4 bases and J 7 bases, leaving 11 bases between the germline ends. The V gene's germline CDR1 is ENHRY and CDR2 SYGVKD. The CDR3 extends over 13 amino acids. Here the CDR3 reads CAISVRTGNEQFF. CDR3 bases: TGTGCCATCAGTGTTCGAACGGGGAATGAGCAGTTCTTC.

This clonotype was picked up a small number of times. The CDR3 DNA is TGTGCCAGCAGCCCTCAGCTTACCGGGGAGCTGTTTTTT. The encoded protein is CASSPQLTGELFF. J is TRBJ2-2 and V is TRBV12-3 or TRBV12-4; D is ambiguous. This CDR3 comprises 13 residues. V lost 6 bases, J lost 5 bases, and 10 bases lay in between.

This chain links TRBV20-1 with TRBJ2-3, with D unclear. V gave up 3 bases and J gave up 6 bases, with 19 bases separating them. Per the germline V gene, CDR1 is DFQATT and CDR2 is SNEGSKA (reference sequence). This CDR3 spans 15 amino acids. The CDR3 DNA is TGCAGTGCTAGTGTCGACTCGTGGGCCCGGGATACGCAGTATTTT. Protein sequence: CSASVDSWARDTQYF.

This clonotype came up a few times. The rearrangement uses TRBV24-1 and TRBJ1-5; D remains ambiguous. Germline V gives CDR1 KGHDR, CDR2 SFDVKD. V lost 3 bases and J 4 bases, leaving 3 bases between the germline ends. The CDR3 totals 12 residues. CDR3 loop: CATSDNNQPQHF. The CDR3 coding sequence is TGTGCCACCAGTGATAATAATCAGCCCCAGCATTTT.

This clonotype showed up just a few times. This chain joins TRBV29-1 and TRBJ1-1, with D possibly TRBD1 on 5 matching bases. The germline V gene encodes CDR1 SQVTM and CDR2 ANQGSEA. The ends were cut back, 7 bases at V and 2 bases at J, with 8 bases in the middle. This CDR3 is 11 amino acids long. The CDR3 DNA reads TGCAGCGGGGGCAGTAACACTGAAGCTTTCTTT. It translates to CSGGSNTEAFF.

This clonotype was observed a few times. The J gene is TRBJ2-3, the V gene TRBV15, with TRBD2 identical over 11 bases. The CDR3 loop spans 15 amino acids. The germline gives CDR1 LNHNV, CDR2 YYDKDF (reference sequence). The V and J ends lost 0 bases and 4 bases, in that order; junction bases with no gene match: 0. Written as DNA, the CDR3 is TGTGCCACCAGCAGAGATAGCGGGGGGGCAGATACGCAGTATTTT. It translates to CATSRDSGGADTQYF.

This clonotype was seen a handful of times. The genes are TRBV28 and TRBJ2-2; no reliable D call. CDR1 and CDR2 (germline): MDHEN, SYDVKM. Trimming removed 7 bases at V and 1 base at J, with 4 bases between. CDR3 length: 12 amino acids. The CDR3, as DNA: TGTGCCAGCATACAGAACACCGGGGAGCTGTTTTTT. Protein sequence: CASIQNTGELFF.

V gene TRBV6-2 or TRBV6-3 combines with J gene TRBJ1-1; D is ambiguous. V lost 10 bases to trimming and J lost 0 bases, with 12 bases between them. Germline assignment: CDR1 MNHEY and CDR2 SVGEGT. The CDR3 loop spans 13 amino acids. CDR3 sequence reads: CAIHNTVNTEAFF. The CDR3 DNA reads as TGTGCCATACATAATACGGTGAACACTGAAGCTTTCTTT.

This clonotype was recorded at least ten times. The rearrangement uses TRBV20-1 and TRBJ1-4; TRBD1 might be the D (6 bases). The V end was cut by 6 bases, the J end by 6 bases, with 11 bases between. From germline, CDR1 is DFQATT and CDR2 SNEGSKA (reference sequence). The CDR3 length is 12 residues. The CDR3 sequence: CSAGRGDEKLFF. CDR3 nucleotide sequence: TGCAGTGCCGGCAGGGGAGATGAAAAACTGTTTTTT.

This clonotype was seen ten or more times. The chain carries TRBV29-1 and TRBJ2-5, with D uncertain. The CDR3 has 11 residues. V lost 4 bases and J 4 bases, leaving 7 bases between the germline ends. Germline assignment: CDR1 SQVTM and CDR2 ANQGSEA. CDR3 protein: CSVASPETQYF. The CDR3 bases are TGCAGCGTTGCCAGCCCAGAGACCCAGTACTTC.

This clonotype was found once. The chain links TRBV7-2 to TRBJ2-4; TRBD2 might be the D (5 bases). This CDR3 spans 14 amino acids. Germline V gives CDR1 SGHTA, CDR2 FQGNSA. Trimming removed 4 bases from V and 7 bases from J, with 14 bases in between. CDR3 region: CASSSLARINIQYF. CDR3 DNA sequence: TGTGCCAGCAGCTCGCTAGCCCGGATCAACATTCAGTACTTC.

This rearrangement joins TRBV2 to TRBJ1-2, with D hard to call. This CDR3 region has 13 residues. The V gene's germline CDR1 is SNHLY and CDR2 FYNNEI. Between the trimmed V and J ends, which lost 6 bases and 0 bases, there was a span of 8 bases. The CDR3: CASSPGANYGYTF. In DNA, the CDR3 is TGTGCCAGCAGCCCGGGAGCTAACTATGGCTACACCTTC.

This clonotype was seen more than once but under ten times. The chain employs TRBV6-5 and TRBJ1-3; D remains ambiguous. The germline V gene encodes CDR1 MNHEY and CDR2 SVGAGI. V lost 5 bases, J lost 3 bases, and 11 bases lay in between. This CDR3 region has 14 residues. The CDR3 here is CASSLIGGGNTIYF. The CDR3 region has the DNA TGTGCCAGCAGTCTTATTGGAGGTGGAAACACCATATATTTT.

The DNA of the CDR3 is TGTGCCATCAGTGAGTCTAGGGGGGCCTCCTACGAGCAGTACTTC. Its translation is CAISESRGASYEQYF. V is TRBV10-3 and J is TRBJ2-7; D tentatively fits TRBD1 or TRBD2 (6 bases each). CDR3 size: 15 residues. Germline V gene sequence: CDR1 ENHRY, CDR2 SYGVKD. V was cut by 0 bases and J by 0 bases, with 9 bases left in between.

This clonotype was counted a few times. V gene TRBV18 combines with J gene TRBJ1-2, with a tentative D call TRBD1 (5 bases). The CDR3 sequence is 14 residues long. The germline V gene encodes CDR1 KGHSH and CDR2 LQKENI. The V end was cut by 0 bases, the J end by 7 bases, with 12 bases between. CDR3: CASSPPQDSTGYTF. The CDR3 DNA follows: TGTGCCAGCTCACCACCACAGGATTCTACTGGCTACACCTTC.

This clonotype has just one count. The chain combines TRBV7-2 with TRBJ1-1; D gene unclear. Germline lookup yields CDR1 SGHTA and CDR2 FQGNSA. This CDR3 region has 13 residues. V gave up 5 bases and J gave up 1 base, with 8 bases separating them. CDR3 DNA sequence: TGTGCCAGCAGCCGAGACAAGAACACTGAAGCTTTCTTT. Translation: CASSRDKNTEAFF.

CDR3 sequence reads: CSARRAGGANVLTF. The CDR3 DNA reads TGCAGTGCTAGAAGGGCGGGGGGGGCCAACGTCCTGACTTTC. This sequence joins TRBV20-1 and TRBJ2-6, with a weak D call TRBD2 (6 bases). This CDR3 comprises 14 residues. CDR1 is DFQATT, CDR2 SNEGSKA, per germline (reference sequence). V lost 2 bases to trimming and J lost 4 bases, with 9 bases between them.

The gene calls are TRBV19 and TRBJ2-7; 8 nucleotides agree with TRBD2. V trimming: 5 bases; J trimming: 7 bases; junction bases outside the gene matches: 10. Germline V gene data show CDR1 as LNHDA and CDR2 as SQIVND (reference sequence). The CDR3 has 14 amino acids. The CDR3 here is CASSVGLAAEEQYF. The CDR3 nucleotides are TGTGCCAGTAGTGTCGGACTAGCCGCCGAAGAGCAGTACTTC.

The CDR3 reads CASLQGIYQPQHF. CDR3 bases: TGTGCCAGCCTACAGGGGATTTATCAGCCCCAGCATTTT. The chain joins TRBV19 to TRBJ1-5; 7 nucleotides agree with TRBD1. The germline V gene has CDR1 LNHDA and CDR2 SQIVND (reference sequence). V was clipped by 9 bases and J by 5 bases; unmatched bases: 7. The CDR3 is made up of 13 amino acids.

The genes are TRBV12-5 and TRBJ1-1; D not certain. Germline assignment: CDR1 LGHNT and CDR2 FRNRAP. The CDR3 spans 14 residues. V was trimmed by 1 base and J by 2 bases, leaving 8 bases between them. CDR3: CASGLGLLNTEAFF. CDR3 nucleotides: TGTGCTAGTGGTTTGGGACTCCTCAACACTGAAGCTTTCTTT. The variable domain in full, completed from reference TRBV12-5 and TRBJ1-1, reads DARVTQTPRHKVTEMGQEVTMRCQPILGHNTVFWYRQTMMQGLELLAYFRNRAPLDDSGMPKDRFSAEMPDATLATLKIQPSEPRDSAVYFCASGLGLLNTEAFFGQGTRLTVV.

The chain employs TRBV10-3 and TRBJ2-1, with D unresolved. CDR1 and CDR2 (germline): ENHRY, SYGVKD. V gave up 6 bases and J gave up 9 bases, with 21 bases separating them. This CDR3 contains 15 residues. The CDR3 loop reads CAIRTNEWGSREQFF. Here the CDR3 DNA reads TGTGCCATCAGAACGAACGAATGGGGAAGCCGTGAGCAGTTCTTC.

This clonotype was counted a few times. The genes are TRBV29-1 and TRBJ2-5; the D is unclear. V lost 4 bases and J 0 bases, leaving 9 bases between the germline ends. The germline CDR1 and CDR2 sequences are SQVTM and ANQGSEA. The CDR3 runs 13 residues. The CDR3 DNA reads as TGCAGCGTTGGTAATATCAACCAAGAGACCCAGTACTTC. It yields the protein CSVGNINQETQYF.

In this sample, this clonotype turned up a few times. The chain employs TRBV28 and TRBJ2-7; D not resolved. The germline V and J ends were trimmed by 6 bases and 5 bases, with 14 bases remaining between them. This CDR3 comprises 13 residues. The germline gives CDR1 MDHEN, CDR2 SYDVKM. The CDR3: CASSTSWVHEQYF. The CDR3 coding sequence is TGTGCCAGCAGCACCTCTTGGGTTCACGAGCAGTACTTC.

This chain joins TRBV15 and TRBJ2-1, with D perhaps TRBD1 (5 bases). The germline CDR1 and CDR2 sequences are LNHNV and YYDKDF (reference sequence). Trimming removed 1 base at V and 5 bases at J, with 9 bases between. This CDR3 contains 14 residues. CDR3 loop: CATSRGQWDNEQFF. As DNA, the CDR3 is TGTGCCACCAGCAGAGGACAGTGGGACAATGAGCAGTTCTTC.

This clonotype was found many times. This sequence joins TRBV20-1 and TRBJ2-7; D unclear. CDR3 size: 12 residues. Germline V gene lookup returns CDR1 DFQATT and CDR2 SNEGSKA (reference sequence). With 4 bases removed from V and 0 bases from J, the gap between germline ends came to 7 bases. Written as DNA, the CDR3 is TGCAGTGCTACATTGAGCTCCTACGAGCAGTACTTC. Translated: CSATLSSYEQYF.

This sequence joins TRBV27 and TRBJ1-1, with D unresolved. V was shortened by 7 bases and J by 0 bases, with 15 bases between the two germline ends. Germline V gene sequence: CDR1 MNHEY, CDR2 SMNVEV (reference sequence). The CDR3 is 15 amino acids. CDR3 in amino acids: CASTNPPGVNTEAFF. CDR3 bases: TGTGCCAGCACTAACCCACCGGGTGTGAACACTGAAGCTTTCTTT.

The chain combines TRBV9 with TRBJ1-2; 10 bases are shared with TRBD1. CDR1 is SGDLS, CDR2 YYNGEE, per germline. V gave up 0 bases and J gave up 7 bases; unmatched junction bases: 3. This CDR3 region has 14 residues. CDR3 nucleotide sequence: TGTGCCAGCAGCGTAGGACAGGGGGCGATTGGCTACACCTTC. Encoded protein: CASSVGQGAIGYTF.

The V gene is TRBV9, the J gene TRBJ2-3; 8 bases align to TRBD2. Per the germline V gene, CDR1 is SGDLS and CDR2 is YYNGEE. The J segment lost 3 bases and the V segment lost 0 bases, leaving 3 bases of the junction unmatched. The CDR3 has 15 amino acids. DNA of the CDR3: TGTGCCAGCAGCGTAGGAAGCGGGAGAACAGATACGCAGTATTTT. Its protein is CASSVGSGRTDTQYF.

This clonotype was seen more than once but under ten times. Here the CDR3 DNA reads TGTGCCAGCAGAATTAGGGATCTACAGCGTCAGCAGTACTTC. This encodes CASRIRDLQRQQYF. The V and J genes are TRBV6-2 or TRBV6-3 and TRBJ2-7, with D unclear. CDR3 length: 14 amino acids. The germline CDR1 and CDR2 sequences are MNHEY and SVGEGT. The V end was cut by 6 bases, the J end by 8 bases, with 20 bases between.

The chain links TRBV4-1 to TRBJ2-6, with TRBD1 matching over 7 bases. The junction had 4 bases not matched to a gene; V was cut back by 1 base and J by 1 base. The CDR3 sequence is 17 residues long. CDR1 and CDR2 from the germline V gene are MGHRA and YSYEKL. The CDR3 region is CASSQVLQGSGANVLTF. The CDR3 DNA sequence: TGCGCCAGCAGCCAAGTATTACAGGGGTCTGGGGCCAACGTCCTGACTTTC.